A selection of T cell receptor beta chains follows, all from one sample in a study of blood T cell repertoires in COVID-19. The repertoire was sequenced with immunoSEQ multiplex PCR; TCRdb's copy has only in-frame clones and lacks some. The sample includes around 300,000 clones, 89% of them seen just once. The sequencing input was PBMCs or T cells enriched from blood (not recorded which). The origin of the receptors is a middle-aged woman who had recovered from COVID-19. Each CDR3 is given with its conserved first and last residue. Fields, in order: V gene, D gene, J gene, clone size, CDR3 DNA, CDR3 protein. A D gene is named only where the DNA matches it firmly. Expanded clones are given a class, and other clones once, few, many or no size at all.

TRBV14	TRBD1	TRBJ2-3	-	TGTGCCAGCAGCCAGTTCGAGACAGGGGGCACAGATACGCAGTATTTT	CASSQFETGGTDTQYF
TRBV7-9	-	TRBJ2-2	-	TGTGCCACCTTGGCTAGGCCAGGGGGAGGTACCGGGGAGCTGTTTTTT	CATLARPGGGTGELFF
TRBV4-1	TRBD1	TRBJ1-2	-	TGCGCCAGCAGCCAAGAGCCCGGGACAGGGAACTATGGCTACACCTTC	CASSQEPGTGNYGYTF
TRBV10-3	-	TRBJ1-1	-	TGTGCCATCAAATCAGAGGAGGGTACTGAAGCTTTCTTT	CAIKSEEGTEAFF
TRBV5-1	TRBD1	TRBJ1-1	once	TGCGCCAGCAGCCAAGACTGGACAGGGAACGAAGCTTTCTTT	CASSQDWTGNEAFF
TRBV4-3	TRBD2	TRBJ2-7	-	TGCGCCAGCAGCCAAGATAGGGAAGCGGGATACTCCTACGAGCAGTACTTC	CASSQDREAGYSYEQYF
TRBV15	-	TRBJ2-3	-	TGTGCCACCAGCAATAGCTACTTCAGGGGTAGCACAGATACGCAGTATTTT	CATSNSYFRGSTDTQYF
TRBV11-3	-	TRBJ2-2	-	TGTGCCAGCAGCTTAGGGACAGCGAACACCGGGGAGCTGTTTTTT	CASSLGTANTGELFF
TRBV9	-	TRBJ1-6	-	TGTGCCAGCAGCGTACAGACAGGTGATTTACCCCTCCACTTT	CASSVQTGDLPLHF
TRBV19	TRBD1	TRBJ2-4	-	TGTGCCAGTAGTGAACAGGGGTATACCATTCAGTACTTC	CASSEQGYTIQYF
TRBV5-1	TRBD2	TRBJ2-2	-	TGCGCCAGCAGCTTGGTCCCTAGCGGGGGGGCCGGCGGGGAGCTGTTTTTT	CASSLVPSGGAGGELFF
TRBV10-3	TRBD1	TRBJ1-5	few	TGTGCCATCAGTGATGACAGGGTACGCCAGCATTTT	CAISDDRVRQHF
TRBV7-8	TRBD1	TRBJ2-1	-	TGTGCCAGCAGCTTATGGGGAAGGCAGGGGGCGATGGATGAGCAGTTCTTC	CASSLWGRQGAMDEQFF
TRBV2	-	TRBJ2-7	-	TGTGCCAGCAGTGATCCGTTAGTGACGAGGGGGAGCGAGCAGTACTTC	CASSDPLVTRGSEQYF
TRBV6-5	-	TRBJ2-7	few	TGTGCCAGCAGTTACTCACGACAGAACTACGAGCAGTACTTC	CASSYSRQNYEQYF
TRBV6-5	TRBD1	TRBJ2-7	-	TGTGCCAGCAGGCGACAGGGGATCGCGGGAGAGCAGTACTTC	CASRRQGIAGEQYF
TRBV9	-	TRBJ1-6	-	TGTGCCAGCAGCGACTCAGGGGTTGTCGATTCACCCCTCCACTTT	CASSDSGVVDSPLHF
TRBV7-2	-	TRBJ1-2	-	TGTGCCAGCAGCTCCCCCTTTGGGGGGACCTATGGCTACACCTTC	CASSSPFGGTYGYTF
TRBV7-9	TRBD1	TRBJ1-1	-	TGTGCCAGCAGCCTCCGACAGGGGGAGCAGAAAGCTTTCTTT	CASSLRQGEQKAFF
TRBV28	TRBD1	TRBJ1-2	-	TGTGCCAGCAGCCCAGGGGGCCCCTATGGCTACACCTTC	CASSPGGPYGYTF
TRBV11-2	-	TRBJ2-5	-	TGTGCCAGCAGCTTAAGGCAGGGGTCCCAAGAGACCCAGTACTTC	CASSLRQGSQETQYF
TRBV25-1	-	TRBJ1-2	-	TGTGCCAGCAGTGATCAATCACTGGGGGCCGGGATTAACTATGGCTACACCTTC	CASSDQSLGAGINYGYTF
TRBV5-1	-	TRBJ2-7	-	TGCGCCAGCAGCGTGGACAGTACATCCTACGAGCAGTACTTC	CASSVDSTSYEQYF
TRBV7-8	-	TRBJ1-5	-	TGTGCCAGCAGCCAAACAGGGCCCAATCAGCCCCAGCATTTT	CASSQTGPNQPQHF
TRBV20-1	-	TRBJ1-1	-	TGCAGTGCTAGTGGTCCAGGGATGAACACTGAAGCTTTCTTT	CSASGPGMNTEAFF
TRBV7-3	TRBD2	TRBJ2-4	-	TGTGCCAGCAGCTTAAGTATAAGCGGGACGGCCAAAAACATTCAGTACTTC	CASSLSISGTAKNIQYF
TRBV25-1	-	TRBJ2-3	-	TGTGCCAGCAGTGAATCGGTCACAGATACGCAGTATTTT	CASSESVTDTQYF
TRBV5-8	TRBD2	TRBJ2-2	-	TGTGCCAGCAGAACCGGACTAGCGGGAGAAACCGGGGAGCTGTTTTTT	CASRTGLAGETGELFF
TRBV19	-	TRBJ1-2	-	TGTGCCAGTAGTATGCGGGGGCTGGCTAACTATGGCTACACCTTC	CASSMRGLANYGYTF
TRBV24-1	TRBD1	TRBJ1-6	-	TGTGCCACCGGAGACCCGCGCGGGACAGGAGATTCACCCCTCCACTTT	CATGDPRGTGDSPLHF
TRBV5-4	-	TRBJ1-1	-	TGTGCCAGCAGCTCCCAACTCCGGGGGAACACTGAAGCTTTCTTT	CASSSQLRGNTEAFF